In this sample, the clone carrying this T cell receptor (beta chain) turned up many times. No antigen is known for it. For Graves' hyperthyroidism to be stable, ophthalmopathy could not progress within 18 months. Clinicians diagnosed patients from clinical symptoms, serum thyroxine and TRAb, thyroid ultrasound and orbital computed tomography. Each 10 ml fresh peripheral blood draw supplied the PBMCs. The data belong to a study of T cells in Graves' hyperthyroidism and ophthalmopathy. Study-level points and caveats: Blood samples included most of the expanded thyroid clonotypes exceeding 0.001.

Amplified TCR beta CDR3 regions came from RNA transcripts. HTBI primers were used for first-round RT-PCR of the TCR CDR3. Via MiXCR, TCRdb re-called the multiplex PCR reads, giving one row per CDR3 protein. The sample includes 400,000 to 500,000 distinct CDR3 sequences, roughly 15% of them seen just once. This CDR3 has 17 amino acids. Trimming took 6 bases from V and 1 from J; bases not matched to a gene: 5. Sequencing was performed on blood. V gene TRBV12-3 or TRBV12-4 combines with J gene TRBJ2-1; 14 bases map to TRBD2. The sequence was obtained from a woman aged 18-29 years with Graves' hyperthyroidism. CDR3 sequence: CASSRLAGGQSYNEQFF. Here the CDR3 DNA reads TGTGCCAGCAGCCGACTAGCGGGAGGGCAATCCTACAATGAGCAGTTCTTC.